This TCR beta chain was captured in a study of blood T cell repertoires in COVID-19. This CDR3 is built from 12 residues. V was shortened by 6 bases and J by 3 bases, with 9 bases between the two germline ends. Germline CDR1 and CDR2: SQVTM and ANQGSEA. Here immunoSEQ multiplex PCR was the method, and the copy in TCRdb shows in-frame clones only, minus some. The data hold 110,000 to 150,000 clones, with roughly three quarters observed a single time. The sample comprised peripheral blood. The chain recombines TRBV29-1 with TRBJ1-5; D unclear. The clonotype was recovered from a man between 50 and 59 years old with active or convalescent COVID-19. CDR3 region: CSVGEYNQPQHF. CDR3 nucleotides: TGCAGCGTGGGAGAGTACAATCAGCCCCAGCATTTT.